This T cell receptor beta chain was sequenced for a study of shared clonotypes between healthy human individuals. Notes on the study in general: How much donors shared clonotypes was expected to be affected by sequencing depth.

In the case of this clone: Its antigen is as yet unknown. Other nucleotide sequences in the sample specify the same CDR3.

Sequencing used immunoSEQ multiplex PCR; TCRdb keeps in-frame clones, though not all of them. The repertoire holds about 600,000 clones, with nearly 97% as singletons. Cells designated naive CD8 were CD45RO-negative and were positively selected for CCR7, with terminally differentiated effector memory CD45RA+ cells excluded. The germline V gene encodes CDR1 PRHDT and CDR2 FYEKMQ (reference sequence). Trimming cost V 0 bases and J 0 bases, with 6 bases left between them. The CDR3 runs 14 residues. The rearrangement uses TRBV13 and TRBJ2-7; D call uncertain. Material: naive CD8+ T cells sorted from blood. The clonotype comes from a woman between 25 and 40 years old in good health. The chain's CDR3 is CASSLGRSSYEQYF. The CDR3, as DNA: TGTGCCAGCAGCTTAGGGCGGAGCTCCTACGAGCAGTACTTC.